This T cell receptor (beta chain) was sequenced in a study of cytomegalovirus exposure and HLA in healthy donors. The study, taken as a whole, reports: Later analysis identified a missense DCLRE1C variant that was linked to TCR beta V- and J-gene trimming.

It was with 60 Vbeta and 13 Jbeta primers that the PCR ran. Produced via immunoSEQ multiplex PCR; TCRdb's table is partial and in-frame only. Across approximately 51,000 clones, the top ten clones capture 26% of the sample. In regard to this clone: Its specificity is unknown.

The germline CDR1 and CDR2 sequences are MNHEY and SVGAGI. The V gene lost 5 bases and the J gene lost 12 bases, with 17 bases spanning the gap. CDR3 size: 12 residues. The V and J genes are TRBV6-5 and TRBJ2-7, with D unclear. The material sequenced was PBMCs. This TCR derives from a middle-aged man in good health and CMV-seropositive. The CDR3 DNA reads TGTGCCAGCAGTGACCGACACAATTATCCGTACTTC. Its protein product is CASSDRHNYPYF.